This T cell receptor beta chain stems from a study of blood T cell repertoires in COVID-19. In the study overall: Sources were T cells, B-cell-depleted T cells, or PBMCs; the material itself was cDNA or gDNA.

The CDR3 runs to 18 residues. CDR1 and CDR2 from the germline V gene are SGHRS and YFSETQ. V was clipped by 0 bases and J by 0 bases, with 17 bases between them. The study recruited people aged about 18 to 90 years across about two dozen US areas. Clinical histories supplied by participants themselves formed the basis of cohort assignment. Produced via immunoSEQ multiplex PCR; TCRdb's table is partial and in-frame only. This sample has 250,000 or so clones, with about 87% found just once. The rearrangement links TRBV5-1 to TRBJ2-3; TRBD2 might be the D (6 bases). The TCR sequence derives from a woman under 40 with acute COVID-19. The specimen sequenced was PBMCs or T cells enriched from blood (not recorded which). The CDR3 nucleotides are TGCGCCAGCAGCTTGGCCCCCTGGGGCGGGACTAGCACAGATACGCAGTATTTT. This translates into CASSLAPWGGTSTDTQYF.